Listed here are 20 T cell receptor beta chains from one sample, sequenced in a study of glioma-infiltrating T cells. Using RNA template, CDR3s of TCR alpha and beta were amplified with iRepertoire arm-PCR. Using its own MiXCR run on the multiplex PCR reads, TCRdb lists one record per CDR3 protein. Here the sample spans about 130,000 distinct CDR3 sequences, under 30% being singletons. The sequencing input was glioma tissue, nonneoplastic brain tissue, or PBMCs (not recorded which). These TCRs come from a human donor with low-grade glioma or glioblastoma, undergoing nonglioma brain surgery, or in good health (not recorded which).

This clonotype has at least ten counts. The V call is TRBV24-1, the J call TRBJ1-5; a possible D gene is TRBD1 (6 bases). V was shortened by 3 bases and J by 2 bases, with 13 bases between the two germline ends. The CDR3 length is 16 residues. CDR1 KGHDR and CDR2 SFDVKD come from the germline V gene. The CDR3 loop is CATSDRGGAGNQPQHF. The CDR3 DNA follows: TGTGCCACCAGTGATCGGGGGGGCGCGGGCAATCAGCCCCAGCATTTT.

The chain carries TRBV7-2 and TRBJ2-2; D gene uncertain. Germline V gives CDR1 SGHTA, CDR2 FQGNSA. There are 14 residues in the CDR3. V was pared by 5 bases and J by 7 bases, with 14 bases between. CDR3 DNA sequence: TGTGCCAGCAGCCAAGATCCCGGCGGCGGGGAGCTGTTTTTT. It is translated as CASSQDPGGGELFF.

In regard to this clonotype: No conserved phenylalanine or tryptophan is present at the end of the CDR3, so a read error is the likely explanation. V gene TRBV6-1 combines with J gene TRBJ1-3; no reliable D call. Trimming removed 0 bases at V and 0 bases at J, with 6 bases between. Germline lookup yields CDR1 MNHNS and CDR2 SASEGT. This CDR3 has 15 amino acids. The CDR3 DNA reads TGTGCCAGCAGTGAAGCTCGGGGCTCTGGAAACACCATATATTCT. Its translation: CASSEARGSGNTIYS.

The sample holds many counts of this clonotype. The chain couples TRBV20-1 to TRBJ1-5, with 7 bases matching TRBD1. Germline CDR1 is DFQATT and CDR2 is SNEGSKA (reference sequence). V dropped 5 bases and J dropped 1; count of bases not matched to a gene: 8. CDR3 length: 15 residues. In DNA form, the CDR3 reads TGCAGTGCTTACAGGGGTGGGATGAGCAATCAGCCCCAGCATTTT. It translates to CSAYRGGMSNQPQHF.

This rearrangement joins TRBV7-2 to TRBJ2-7; TRBD1 might be the D (6 bases). The V end was cut by 2 bases, the J end by 9 bases, with 11 bases between. From germline, CDR1 is SGHTA and CDR2 FQGNSA. The CDR3 has 12 amino acids. This CDR3 reads CASSLSRGRQYV. CDR3 DNA sequence: TGTGCCAGCAGCTTAAGCAGGGGCCGGCAGTACGTC.

The V call is TRBV6-1, the J call TRBJ2-7; 8 nucleotides line up with TRBD2. V shed 1 base, J shed 1 base, and the junction held 3 bases outside the gene matches. CDR1 and CDR2 from the germline V gene are MNHNS and SASEGT. The length of the CDR3 is 15 residues. This CDR3 is CASSEGSGSSYEQYV. CDR3 nucleotide sequence: TGTGCCAGCAGTGAAGGGAGCGGGAGTTCCTACGAGCAGTACGTC.

This clonotype has only a few counts. The chain links TRBV19 to TRBJ1-1; D ambiguous. The length of the CDR3 is 14 residues. Germline assignment: CDR1 LNHDA and CDR2 SQIVND (reference sequence). Trimming left V 1 base short and J 7 bases short, with 13 bases between. The CDR3 coding sequence is TGTGCCAGTAGTATAGGAGGGATCTTGGATGAAGCTTTCTTT. Protein product: CASSIGGILDEAFF.

This clonotype came up many times. The chain employs TRBV25-1 and TRBJ1-6; a possible D gene is TRBD1 (6 bases). CDR3 size: 15 residues. Germline CDR1 MGHDK, CDR2 SYGVNS. The V gene lost 1 base and the J gene lost 6 bases, with 10 bases spanning the gap. The CDR3: CASSESGRGNSPLHF. CDR3 nucleotide sequence: TGTGCCAGCAGTGAATCGGGCAGGGGTAATTCACCCCTCCACTTT. Full variable domain (rest looked up from reference TRBV25-1 and TRBJ1-6): EADIYQTPRYLVIGTGKKITLECSQTMGHDKMYWYQQDPGMELHLIHYSYGVNSTEKGDLSSESTVSRIRTEHFPLTLESARPSHTSQYLCASSESGRGNSPLHFGNGTRLTVT.

The rearrangement links TRBV19 to TRBJ2-5; 15 bases fit TRBD2. The junction had 5 bases not matched to a gene; V was cut back by 5 bases and J by 4 bases. Per the germline V gene, CDR1 is LNHDA and CDR2 is SQIVND (reference sequence). There are 16 residues in the CDR3. Here the CDR3 reads CASSGTSGGRRETQYF. The CDR3 nucleotides are TGTGCCAGTAGTGGGACTAGCGGGGGGCGTCGAGAGACCCAGTACTTC.

In the case of this clonotype: This may be a read error, as it is one base from a much larger clone. V and J are TRBV20-1 and TRBJ2-1, with 7 bases lining up with TRBD2. The CDR3 is 13 residues long. Looked up from germline, CDR1 is DFQATT and CDR2 is SNEGSKA (reference sequence). V shed 6 bases and J 5 bases; nucleotides not matched to a gene: 7. The CDR3 region is CSAPRTRNNEQFF. CDR3 bases: TGCAGTGCCCCCCGGACTAGGAACAATGAGCAGTTCTTC.

This clonotype was counted at least ten times. The chain has TRBV7-2 and TRBJ2-3; D not certain. V lost 2 bases and J 0 bases, leaving 6 bases between the germline ends. The CDR3 consists of 14 residues. CDR1 and CDR2 (germline): SGHTA, FQGNSA. The CDR3 protein is CASSLLSSTDTQYF. Here the CDR3 DNA reads TGTGCCAGCAGCTTACTCTCCAGCACAGATACGCAGTATTTT.

This clonotype was found many times. V is TRBV20-1 and J is TRBJ1-1; 7 bases match TRBD1. The CDR3 is made up of 12 amino acids. Per germline, CDR1 DFQATT and CDR2 SNEGSKA (reference sequence). The ends lost 6 bases at V and 3 bases at J; junction bases unmatched: 4. This CDR3 is CSASTGDTEAFF. CDR3 sequence (DNA): TGCAGTGCATCTACAGGGGACACTGAAGCTTTCTTT.

This clonotype was seen a few times. This chain links TRBV3-1 with TRBJ1-6; possible D gene TRBD1, 6 bases. This CDR3 is built from 16 residues. CDR1 and CDR2 (germline): LGHDT, YNNKEL (reference sequence). V lost 3 bases, J lost 0 bases, and 9 bases lay in between. This CDR3 is CASSHRGSSYNSPLHF. The DNA for the CDR3 is TGTGCCAGCAGCCACAGGGGCAGCTCCTATAATTCACCCCTCCACTTT.

This clonotype occurred many times. The V call is TRBV20-1, the J call TRBJ2-3; 7 positions agree with TRBD2. With 3 bases clipped from V and 1 base from J, the junction kept 4 bases outside the gene matches. Germline V lookup: CDR1 DFQATT, CDR2 SNEGSKA (reference sequence). The CDR3 runs 14 residues. The CDR3 sequence is CSARMGGGTDTQYF. DNA for the CDR3: TGCAGTGCTAGGATGGGGGGGGGCACAGATACGCAGTATTTT.

The V and J genes are TRBV24-1 and TRBJ1-1, with 7 bases identical to TRBD1. Looked up from germline, CDR1 is KGHDR and CDR2 is SFDVKD. This CDR3 region has 15 residues. Trimming cost V 3 bases and J 3 bases; bases outside gene matches: 6. In DNA form, the CDR3 reads TGTGCCACCAGTGATGACAGGGCGGGGGACACTGAAGCTTTCTTT. It translates to CATSDDRAGDTEAFF.

Regarding this clonotype: Likely a read error: the CDR3 ends without its conserved phenylalanine or tryptophan. The chain joins TRBV20-1 to TRBJ1-1, with a possible D match to TRBD1 (5 bases). CDR1 and CDR2 (germline): DFQATT, SNEGSKA (reference sequence). This CDR3 is built from 12 residues. The CDR3 is CRGPSGNTEAFL. As DNA, the CDR3 is TGCAGGGGACCATCGGGGAACACTGAAGCTTTCCTT.

The chain links TRBV7-2 to TRBJ1-2, with 8 bases lining up with TRBD1. V trimming: 1 base; J trimming: 2 bases; junction bases outside the gene matches: 9. CDR1 is SGHTA and CDR2 is FQGNSA in the germline V gene. There are 17 residues in the CDR3. CDR3 protein: CASSLVHGQGRNYGYTF. In DNA, the CDR3 is TGTGCCAGCAGCTTAGTACACGGACAGGGAAGAAACTATGGCTACACCTTC.

CDR3 protein: CATKDRGVELFF. As DNA, the CDR3 is TGTGCCACCAAGGATCGGGGCGTGGAGCTGTTTTTT. The rearrangement uses TRBV24-1 and TRBJ2-2; either TRBD1 or TRBD2 may supply D (5 bases each). V was pared by 8 bases and J by 10 bases, with 13 bases between. This CDR3 is 12 amino acids long. CDR1 KGHDR and CDR2 SFDVKD come from the germline V gene.

Ten or more counts support this clonotype. The V call is TRBV25-1, the J call TRBJ2-3, with D unclear. Trimming took off 6 bases at V and 6 bases at J, with 7 bases between the two ends. The CDR3 covers 11 residues. The germline V gene has CDR1 MGHDK and CDR2 SYGVNS. CDR3 region: CASRVKDTQYF. DNA of the CDR3: TGTGCCAGCAGGGTTAAGGATACGCAGTATTTT.

This chain connects TRBV7-2 to TRBJ1-1, with no clear D. CDR1 SGHTA and CDR2 FQGNSA come from the germline V gene. V was cut by 3 bases and J by 4 bases, with 18 bases left in between. This CDR3 region has 16 residues. DNA of the CDR3: TGTGCCAGCAGCTTGGATAACGGGGTACCGGGCACTGAAGCTTTCTTT. Translation: CASSLDNGVPGTEAFF.